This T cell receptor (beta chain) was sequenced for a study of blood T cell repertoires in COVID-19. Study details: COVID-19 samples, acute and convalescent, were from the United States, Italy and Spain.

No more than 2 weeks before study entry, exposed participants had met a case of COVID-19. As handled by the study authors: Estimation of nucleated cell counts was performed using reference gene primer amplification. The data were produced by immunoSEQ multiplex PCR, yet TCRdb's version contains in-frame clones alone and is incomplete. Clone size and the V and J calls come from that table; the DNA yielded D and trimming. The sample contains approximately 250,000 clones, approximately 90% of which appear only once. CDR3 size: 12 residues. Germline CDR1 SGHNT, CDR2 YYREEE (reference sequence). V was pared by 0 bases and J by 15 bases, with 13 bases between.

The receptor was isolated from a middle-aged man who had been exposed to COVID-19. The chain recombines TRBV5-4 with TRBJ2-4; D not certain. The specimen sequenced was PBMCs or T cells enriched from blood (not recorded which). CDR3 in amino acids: CASSLEAGLWYF. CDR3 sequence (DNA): TGTGCCAGCAGCTTGGAAGCAGGTTTGTGGTACTTC.